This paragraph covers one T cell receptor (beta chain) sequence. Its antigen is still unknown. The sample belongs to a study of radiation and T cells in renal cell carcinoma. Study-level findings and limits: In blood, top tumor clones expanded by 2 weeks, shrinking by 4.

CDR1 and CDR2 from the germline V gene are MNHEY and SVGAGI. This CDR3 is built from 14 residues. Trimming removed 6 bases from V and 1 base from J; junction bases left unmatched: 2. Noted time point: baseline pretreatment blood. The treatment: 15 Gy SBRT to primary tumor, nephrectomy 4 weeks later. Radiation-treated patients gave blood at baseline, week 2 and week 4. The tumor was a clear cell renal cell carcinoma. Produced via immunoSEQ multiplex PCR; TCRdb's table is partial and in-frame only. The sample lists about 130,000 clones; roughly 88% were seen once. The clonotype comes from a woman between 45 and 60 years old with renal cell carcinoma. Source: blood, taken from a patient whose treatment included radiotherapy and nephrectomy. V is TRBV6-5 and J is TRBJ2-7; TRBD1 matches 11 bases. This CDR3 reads CASRGDRGSYEQYF. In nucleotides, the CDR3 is TGTGCCAGCAGGGGGGACAGGGGGTCCTACGAGCAGTACTTC.